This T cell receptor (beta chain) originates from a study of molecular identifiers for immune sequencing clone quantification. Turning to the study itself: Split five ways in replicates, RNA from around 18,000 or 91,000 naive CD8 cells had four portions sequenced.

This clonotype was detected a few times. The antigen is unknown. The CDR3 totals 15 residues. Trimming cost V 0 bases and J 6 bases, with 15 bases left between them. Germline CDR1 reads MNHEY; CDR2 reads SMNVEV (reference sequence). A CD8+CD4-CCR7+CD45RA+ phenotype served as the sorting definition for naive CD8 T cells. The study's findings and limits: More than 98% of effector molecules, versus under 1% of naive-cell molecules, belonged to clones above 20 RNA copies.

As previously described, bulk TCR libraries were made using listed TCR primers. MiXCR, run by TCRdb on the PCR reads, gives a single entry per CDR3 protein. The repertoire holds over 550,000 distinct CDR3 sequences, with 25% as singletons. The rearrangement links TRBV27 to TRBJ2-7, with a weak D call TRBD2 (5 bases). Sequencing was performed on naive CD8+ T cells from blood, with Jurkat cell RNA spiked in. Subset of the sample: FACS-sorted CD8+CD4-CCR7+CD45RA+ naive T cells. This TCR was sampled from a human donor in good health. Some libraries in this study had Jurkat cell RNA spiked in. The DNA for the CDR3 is TGTGCCAGCAGTTTATCCGGGGATGGGTTCCTCGAGCAGTACTTC. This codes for CASSLSGDGFLEQYF.